Following are 5 T cell receptor beta chains from one sample sequenced in a study of T cell clonality in common variable immunodeficiency. Study outcomes and limitations: Common variable immunodeficiency TCR beta sequences reportedly had fewer deletions and N-nucleotide insertions.

These receptors have no known antigen. Assay used: immunoSEQ multiplex PCR; TCRdb lists only in-frame clones, some missing. The sample presents approximately 24,000 clones, none singletons. Sample: peripheral blood mononuclear cells. Every receptor here comes from a human donor with common variable immunodeficiency.

This clone was seen a handful of times. The read falls 3 residues short of the CDR3 end, and the missing part is taken from the germline J gene. The chain couples TRBV30 to TRBJ2-7; 11 bases map to TRBD1. Germline CDR1 reads GTSNPN; CDR2 reads SVGIG (reference sequence). V gave up 8 bases and J gave up 3 bases; unmatched junction bases: 6. This CDR3 spans 13 amino acids. CDR3 in amino acids: CARQGQGDYEQYF. CDR3 bases read: TGTGCCCGACAGGGACAGGGGGACTACGAG.

This clone was observed at least ten times. From the germline J gene comes the end of the CDR3, since the read stops 3 residues before it. The rearrangement joins TRBV7-2 to TRBJ1-1; D might be TRBD1 (6 bases). The V end was cut by 4 bases, the J end by 1 base, with 10 bases between. CDR1 is SGHTA, CDR2 FQGNSA, per germline. The CDR3 runs to 14 residues. CDR3 in amino acids: CASSSQGRNTEAFF. CDR3 DNA (partial): TGTGCCAGCAGCTCACAGGGCCGGAACACTGAA.

Points on this clone: The observed sequence ends 3 residues before the CDR3 terminus, with the missing tail filled in from the germline J gene. The genes are TRBV2 and TRBJ2-1, with unresolved D. This CDR3 spans 11 amino acids. Germline V gene sequence: CDR1 SNHLY, CDR2 FYNNEI. V lost 6 bases, J lost 7 bases, and 7 bases lay in between. CDR3 DNA (partial): TGTGCCAGCAGGTACTCGAATGAG. Translated: CASRYSNE. The entire CDR3 reads CASRYSNEQFF.

This clone was seen many times. Sequencing ends 3 residues short of the CDR3 end; the germline J gene provides the rest. The chain combines TRBV29-1 with TRBJ1-5; a possible D gene is TRBD1 (6 bases). The V gene's germline CDR1 is SQVTM and CDR2 ANQGSEA. The CDR3 is 16 residues long. V dropped 6 bases and J dropped 5 bases, with 23 bases sitting between them. CDR3 protein: CSVNTVGGVGDQPQHF. CDR3 DNA (partial): TGCAGCGTAAATACCGTAGGGGGAGTTGGGGATCAGCCC.

This clone was detected a few times. The sequenced fragment ends 3 residues before the CDR3 boundary, so the rest is inferred from the germline J gene. The J gene is TRBJ1-5, the V gene TRBV19; a weak D match, TRBD1 (5 bases). CDR3 length equals 13 residues. Trimming removed 7 bases from V and 7 bases from J, with 14 bases in between. The germline V gene encodes CDR1 LNHDA and CDR2 SQIVND (reference sequence). Partial CDR3 DNA: TGTGCCAGTACCCTCAGGGATCACCAGCCC. This gives the protein CASTLRDHQP. The full CDR3 is CASTLRDHQPQHF.